The clone carrying this TCR beta chain was recorded a few times. This CDR3 is built from 19 residues. Germline CDR1 is PRHDT and CDR2 is FYEKMQ (reference sequence). Trimming left V 2 bases short and J 9 bases short, with 32 bases between. This sample was included in a study of blood T cells in healthy people across ages. The second PCR ran about 6 to 12 cycles with a sample-barcoded 5' primer and J-beta primers. TCRdb re-called the 5' RACE reads with MiXCR, one entry per CDR3 protein. The sample contains 780,000 or so distinct CDR3 sequences, roughly 50% of which appear only once. Caucasian individuals from Russia who were healthy and aged 6 to 90 acted as donors.

The specimen was blood. The clonotype comes from a man aged 35-49 years in good health. The V and J genes are TRBV13 and TRBJ2-7, with D possibly matching TRBD2 (8 bases). CDR3 DNA: TGTGCCAGCAGCTTACCCTCTCTCGGGATGACAGGGACTAGGGCCAGGCAGTACTTC. This gives the protein CASSLPSLGMTGTRARQYF.